This is a list of T cell receptor beta chains from one sample in a study of TIL therapy for anti-PD-1-resistant metastatic lung cancer. Produced via immunoSEQ multiplex PCR; TCRdb's table is partial and in-frame only. There are 50,000 or so clones in the sample; 70% to 85% occur only once, and around 4.8% lies in the top ten. This material consisted of blood, taken at baseline. All receptors derive from a woman aged 30 to 85 with non-small cell lung cancer. Both conserved end residues are part of each CDR3. The D gene is left open where the match is weak. Rows give clone size only sometimes, using once, few, many, or a class for an expanded clone.

V,size,D,J,CDR3,DNA
TRBV19,-,TRBD1,TRBJ2-5,CASSITGGQETQYF,TGTGCCAGTAGTATTACAGGGGGGCAAGAGACCCAGTACTTC
TRBV27,-,TRBD1,TRBJ1-4,CASSFGTGREKLFF,TGTGCCAGCAGTTTTGGGACAGGGAGGGAAAAACTGTTTTTT
TRBV15,-,-,TRBJ1-2,CATSRDPGQPYGYTF,TGTGCCACCAGCAGAGATCCTGGACAGCCCTATGGCTACACCTTC
TRBV28,-,-,TRBJ1-1,CASPGASGTEAFF,TGTGCCAGCCCGGGGGCTTCAGGCACTGAAGCTTTCTTT
TRBV28,few,-,TRBJ1-3,CASSSPPFPGNTIYF,TGTGCCAGCAGTTCACCACCATTCCCTGGAAACACCATATATTTT
TRBV7-6,-,TRBD1,TRBJ1-5,CASSSGTGNQPQHF,TGTGCCAGCAGCTCCGGGACAGGGAATCAGCCCCAGCATTTT
TRBV28,-,TRBD2,TRBJ2-1,CASSLWARTGRHEQFF,TGTGCCAGCAGTTTATGGGCCCGAACCGGGAGGCATGAGCAGTTCTTC
TRBV7-2,-,-,TRBJ1-1,CASSGDGLPVAFF,TGTGCCAGCAGCGGAGACGGGTTACCGGTCGCTTTCTTT
TRBV13,-,-,TRBJ2-3,CASSLDRTDTQYF,TGTGCCAGCAGCTTAGACAGAACAGATACGCAGTATTTT
TRBV27,-,-,TRBJ1-2,CASSFRDGNGYTF,TGTGCCAGCAGTTTTCGGGACGGAAATGGCTACACCTTC
TRBV7-6,-,-,TRBJ2-2,CASSLPAGELFF,TGTGCCAGCAGCTTACCGGCAGGGGAGCTGTTTTTT
TRBV12-5,-,-,TRBJ2-1,CASSFGVNEQFF,TGTGCTAGTAGTTTCGGGGTCAATGAGCAGTTCTTC
TRBV27,-,TRBD1,TRBJ2-2,CASSFGTGNTGELFF,TGTGCCAGCAGTTTTGGGACAGGGAACACCGGGGAGCTGTTTTTT
TRBV4-3,-,-,TRBJ1-2,CASSHPSGWPDGYTF,TGCGCCAGCAGCCACCCAAGCGGTTGGCCGGACGGCTACACCTTC
TRBV7-6,-,-,TRBJ1-1,CASSLGTVNTEAFF,TGTGCCAGCAGCTTGGGAACAGTGAACACTGAAGCTTTCTTT
TRBV6-1,-,-,TRBJ2-5,CASSIDSRSGTQYF,TGTGCCAGCAGCATCGACAGTCGGTCGGGGACCCAGTACTTC